A single sample gave rise to the 10 T cell receptor beta chains below, sequenced in a study of CD8+CD57+ T cells in acquired aplastic anemia (dated by TCRdb to 2016 to 2018). The sequencer was an Illumina HiSeq 2000. TCR beta VDJ combination and CDR3 sequence profiling used genomic DNA as the template. TCRdb trimmed public reads at Q25 via fastp, called clones via MiXCR and kept in-frame beta chains. Every entry covers one CDR3 protein and lists the most common genes and DNA from its rows. The sample table records about 220,000 distinct CDR3 sequences; 30% to 35% of these occur just once. The top ten constitute more than 0.95% of the sample. The sample consisted of sorted CD4+, CD8+, or CD8+CD57+ T cells (not recorded which) from PBMCs. Receptor source: a human donor in good health, serving as a control.

The chain is built from TRBV10-3 and TRBJ1-5, with a possible D match to TRBD1 (5 bases). Germline values: CDR1 ENHRY, CDR2 SYGVKD. V lost 6 bases to trimming and J lost 0 bases, with 12 bases between them. This CDR3 region has 15 residues. The CDR3 reads CAISPGEDSNQPQHF. In nucleotides, the CDR3 is TGTGCCATCAGCCCGGGGGAGGATAGCAATCAGCCCCAGCATTTT.

The chain couples TRBV20-1 to TRBJ2-2; perhaps TRBD2 as D (5 bases). The CDR3 spans 13 residues. Germline V gives CDR1 DFQATT, CDR2 SNEGSKA (reference sequence). The V end lost 3 bases, the J end lost 6 bases, and 11 bases lay between the germline ends. The CDR3 loop reads CSARTKEAGELFF. CDR3 in DNA: TGCAGTGCTAGGACTAAGGAGGCCGGGGAGCTGTTTTTT.

This clonotype was seen a few times. The chain uses TRBV12-3 or TRBV12-4 and TRBJ2-7, with 8 bases lining up with TRBD1. The CDR3 is 16 residues long. The V gene end was trimmed by 6 bases and the J gene end by 4 bases; junction bases not matched to a gene: 14. The DNA of the CDR3 is TGTGCCAGCAGCCCCCTCGGACAGGGTCTTATTTACGAGCAGTACTTC. It translates to CASSPLGQGLIYEQYF.

This clonotype was counted many times. This chain joins TRBV5-4 and TRBJ2-5; D uncertain. The CDR3 covers 12 residues. Deletions cut 0 bases from V and 5 bases from J, with 5 bases between. Germline CDR1 SGHNT, CDR2 YYREEE (reference sequence). The CDR3 nucleotides read TGTGCCAGCAGCTTGGGGCTTGAGACCCAGTACTTC. This gives the protein CASSLGLETQYF.

The CDR3 region is CASSQVWGGYTF. The CDR3 nucleotides are TGTGCCAGCAGCCAAGTCTGGGGCGGCTACACCTTC. V is TRBV3-1 and J is TRBJ1-2; D possibly corresponds to TRBD1 (5 bases). Trimming left V 1 base short and J 8 bases short, with 8 bases between. Germline lookup yields CDR1 LGHDT and CDR2 YNNKEL (reference sequence). The CDR3 is 12 amino acids.

This clonotype was seen at least ten times. This chain's CDR3 is CASSSPTGGQETQYF. The CDR3 DNA reads TGTGCCAGTAGCTCACCGACAGGGGGCCAAGAGACCCAGTACTTC. This chain joins TRBV19 and TRBJ2-5; 9 positions agree with TRBD1. Trimming took 6 bases from V and 1 from J; bases not matched to a gene: 6. CDR3 length: 15 residues. CDR1 and CDR2 (germline): LNHDA, SQIVND (reference sequence).

There are many counts of this clonotype. The chain carries TRBV5-8 and TRBJ1-6, with TRBD1 matching 7 bases. Germline V gene lookup returns CDR1 SGHTS and CDR2 YDEGEE. The CDR3 runs 13 residues. V lost 4 bases, J lost 11 bases, and 6 bases stayed unmatched. CDR3 sequence: CASSQNRGTPLHF. The CDR3 nucleotides are TGTGCCAGCAGCCAAAACAGGGGAACACCCCTCCACTTT.

This clonotype was recorded at least ten times. V usage is TRBV29-1 and J usage is TRBJ1-3; D is unresolved. The V gene lost 6 bases and the J gene lost 0 bases, with 12 bases spanning the gap. Germline V lookup: CDR1 SQVTM, CDR2 ANQGSEA. The CDR3 sequence is 14 residues long. The CDR3 here is CSVSDESSGNTIYF. The CDR3 bases are TGCAGCGTGTCGGATGAGTCCTCTGGAAACACCATATATTTT.

This chain connects TRBV7-2 to TRBJ1-1, with D hard to call. Trimming shortened V by 5 bases and J by 1 base, and 14 bases separated the two germline ends. Germline CDR1 and CDR2: SGHTA and FQGNSA. The CDR3 contains 15 residues. CDR3 bases: TGTGCCAGCAGCCAGGATGCAACGGCGAACACTGAAGCTTTCTTT. Amino acid sequence: CASSQDATANTEAFF.

This clonotype was counted only a few times. The chain recombines TRBV3-1 with TRBJ1-2, with D uncertain. The CDR3 is made up of 14 amino acids. V was pared by 0 bases and J by 10 bases, with 15 bases between. The germline V gene has CDR1 LGHDT and CDR2 YNNKEL (reference sequence). The DNA of the CDR3 is TGTGCCAGCAGCCAAGATCTGGTAATTCCCAACTACACCTTC. This encodes CASSQDLVIPNYTF.